One and the same sample provided the 25 T cell receptor beta chains below, sequenced in a study of T cell changes during pregnancy in multiple sclerosis. TCRdb keeps only in-frame clones here, not all; method: immunoSEQ multiplex PCR. The sample gives tens of thousands of clones, just under 95% of which show up once; roughly 0.55% is in the top ten. The sequences come from CD4+ T cells from peripheral blood mononuclear cells, collected in the third trimester of pregnancy. Receptors were obtained from a female donor with multiple sclerosis, enrolled in a pregnancy study.

The sample holds one count of this clone. The chain is built from TRBV2 and TRBJ1-1; D gene ambiguous. The length of the CDR3 is 15 residues. The V and J ends lost 6 bases and 0 bases respectively, with 14 bases between them. CDR1 SNHLY and CDR2 FYNNEI come from the germline V gene. CDR3 sequence reads: CASRGDLLMNTEAFF. CDR3 in DNA: TGTGCCAGCAGGGGCGACCTGCTTATGAACACTGAAGCTTTCTTT.

The genes are TRBV7-2 and TRBJ2-1; TRBD2 matches at 15 bases. V dropped 4 bases and J dropped 5; count of bases not matched to a gene: 9. Germline CDR1 is SGHTA and CDR2 is FQGNSA. The CDR3 spans 18 residues. The CDR3 region is CASSWTSGRASWNNEQFF. The CDR3 DNA reads TGTGCCAGCAGCTGGACTAGCGGGAGGGCCTCGTGGAACAATGAGCAGTTCTTC.

The chain combines TRBV5-5 with TRBJ2-7, with 7 positions matching TRBD2. The J segment lost 6 bases and the V segment lost 0 bases, leaving 12 bases of the junction unmatched. The CDR3 is made up of 16 amino acids. Germline values: CDR1 SGHKS, CDR2 YYEKEE (reference sequence). CDR3 sequence: CASSLGATRERREQYF. CDR3 DNA: TGTGCCAGCAGCTTGGGAGCTACGCGGGAGCGACGCGAGCAGTACTTC.

This clone was recorded once. The V and J genes are TRBV7-9 and TRBJ2-5; 9 positions match TRBD1. CDR3 size: 15 residues. Germline values: CDR1 SEHNR, CDR2 FQNEAQ (reference sequence). The ends lost 5 bases at V and 6 bases at J; junction bases unmatched: 10. The CDR3 loop is CASSPEQGAAQTQYF. CDR3 DNA sequence: TGTGCCAGCAGCCCCGAACAGGGGGCTGCGCAGACCCAGTACTTC.

This rearrangement joins TRBV27 to TRBJ1-1, with a weak D call TRBD1 (6 bases). The V gene's germline CDR1 is MNHEY and CDR2 SMNVEV (reference sequence). This CDR3 contains 15 residues. V dropped 2 bases and J dropped 0 bases, with 10 bases sitting between them. The CDR3 DNA reads as TGTGCCAGCAGTTTAAAGAGGGGGATGAACACTGAAGCTTTCTTT. Its translation is CASSLKRGMNTEAFF.

The chain combines TRBV6-5 with TRBJ1-6, with 7 bases fitting TRBD1. V was clipped by 8 bases and J by 12 bases; unmatched bases: 13. The CDR3 has 14 residues. Per the germline V gene, CDR1 is MNHEY and CDR2 is SVGAGI. In DNA form, the CDR3 reads TGTGCCAGCGGAAGACAGGGCGGAATTCAACCCCTCCACTTT. Translating gives CASGRQGGIQPLHF.

This clone was seen only once. The rearrangement links TRBV2 to TRBJ1-4; the match to TRBD1 covers 7 bases. After removal of 4 bases from V and 5 bases from J, the junction contained 7 bases not matched to a gene. Germline V gene lookup returns CDR1 SNHLY and CDR2 FYNNEI. The CDR3 totals 15 residues. CDR3 sequence: CASSADRPYNEKLFF. The CDR3 DNA reads TGTGCCAGCAGTGCGGACAGGCCATACAATGAAAAACTGTTTTTT.

The rearrangement joins TRBV11-3 to TRBJ2-2; 7 bases align to TRBD2. Germline lookup yields CDR1 SGHNT and CDR2 YENEEA. The V segment lost 3 bases and the J segment 5 bases; nucleotides outside the gene matches: 15. The CDR3 totals 18 residues. Written as DNA, the CDR3 is TGTGCCAGCAGCTTTTGGTCTAGCGGAGTCCCGGGTACCGGGGAGCTGTTTTTT. It codes for CASSFWSSGVPGTGELFF.

The chain is built from TRBV28 and TRBJ2-5; D is possibly TRBD2 (6 bases). V was pared by 5 bases and J by 5 bases, with 18 bases between. CDR1 is MDHEN, CDR2 SYDVKM, per germline. The CDR3 loop spans 15 amino acids. CDR3 nucleotides: TGTGCCAGCAGTGCCCCGGGGGTAGCGGAGGAGACCCAGTACTTC. Amino acids: CASSAPGVAEETQYF.

The chain recombines TRBV9 with TRBJ2-3; 10 bases line up with TRBD2. Per germline, CDR1 SGDLS and CDR2 YYNGEE. The CDR3 covers 15 residues. Trimming took 3 bases from V and 4 from J; bases not matched to a gene: 5. The CDR3 is CASSGGLAIPDTQYF. As DNA, the CDR3 is TGTGCCAGCAGCGGGGGACTAGCGATTCCAGATACGCAGTATTTT.

The J gene is TRBJ2-3, the V gene TRBV28, with D possibly being TRBD2 (5 bases). This CDR3 is 14 amino acids long. Per the germline V gene, CDR1 is MDHEN and CDR2 is SYDVKM. V was clipped by 6 bases and J by 4 bases, with 14 bases between them. CDR3 amino acids: CASRLPGRADTQYF. In nucleotides, the CDR3 is TGTGCCAGCAGACTCCCGGGGAGAGCAGATACGCAGTATTTT.

The rearrangement uses TRBV4-3 and TRBJ2-1; tentatively, D is TRBD2 (6 bases). This CDR3 is built from 14 residues. V shed 1 base and J shed 6 bases, with 10 bases lying between them. Germline CDR1 and CDR2: LGHNA and YSLEER. The CDR3 sequence: CASSQGRRVNEQFF. The CDR3 DNA follows: TGCGCCAGCAGCCAAGGTAGGAGGGTCAATGAGCAGTTCTTC.

The chain couples TRBV6-1 to TRBJ2-7; perhaps TRBD2 as D (7 bases). Germline CDR1 is MNHNS and CDR2 is SASEGT. This CDR3 is 15 amino acids long. V was trimmed by 2 bases and J by 4 bases, leaving 15 bases between them. CDR3 in DNA: TGTGCCAGCAGTGAAAGGGGGGGCCCCACTTACGAGCAGTACTTC. This gives the protein CASSERGGPTYEQYF.

The CDR3 sequence: CSAGLAGIEQYF. The CDR3 nucleotides are TGCAGCGCCGGACTAGCGGGAATCGAGCAGTACTTC. The chain carries TRBV29-1 and TRBJ2-7; 12 bases map to TRBD2. This CDR3 spans 12 amino acids. Germline loops: CDR1 SQVTM, CDR2 ANQGSEA. The junction had 4 bases not matched to a gene; V was cut back by 7 bases and J by 6 bases.

The J gene is TRBJ1-3, the V gene TRBV7-9; 7 positions match TRBD1. Germline loops: CDR1 SEHNR, CDR2 FQNEAQ (reference sequence). V lost 5 bases and J lost 0; bases outside the gene matches: 1. The CDR3 length is 14 residues. The CDR3 loop reads CASSRDSSGNTIYF. The DNA for the CDR3 is TGTGCCAGCAGCCGGGACAGCTCTGGAAACACCATATATTTT. The full variable domain, completed using reference TRBV7-9 and TRBJ1-3, is DTGVSQNPRHKITKRGQNVTFRCDPISEHNRLYWYRQTLGQGPEFLTYFQNEAQLEKSRLLSDRFSAERPKGSFSTLEIQRTEQGDSAMYLCASSRDSSGNTIYFGEGSWLTVV.

The V call is TRBV27, the J call TRBJ2-5; 9 nucleotides agree with TRBD1. The germline V gene has CDR1 MNHEY and CDR2 SMNVEV (reference sequence). This CDR3 region has 15 residues. J was trimmed by 1 base and V by 5 bases; bases with no gene match: 5. This chain's CDR3 is CASSITTGGQETQYF. The CDR3 coding sequence is TGTGCCAGCAGTATTACGACAGGGGGCCAAGAGACCCAGTACTTC.

The rearrangement uses TRBV29-1 and TRBJ2-5; 11 nucleotides match TRBD1. CDR1 is SQVTM, CDR2 ANQGSEA, per germline. J gave up 7 bases and V 7 bases, and 5 bases lay outside the gene matches. CDR3 size: 12 residues. DNA for the CDR3: TGCAGCGGGGACAGGGGGATGGGGACCCAGTACTTC. Translation gives CSGDRGMGTQYF.

This chain links TRBV6-6 with TRBJ2-2; 10 bases agree with TRBD1. With V trimmed by 6 bases and J by 7 bases, 8 bases remained unmatched. Germline V lookup: CDR1 MNHNY, CDR2 SVGAGI (reference sequence). The CDR3 consists of 15 residues. The CDR3 DNA follows: TGTGCCAGCAGCCGACGACAGGGGGCCGGCGGGGAGCTGTTTTTT. Encoded protein: CASSRRQGAGGELFF.

The chain's CDR3 is CASSVGTSGSTDTQYF. CDR3 in DNA: TGTGCCAGCAGCGTCGGGACTAGCGGCAGCACAGATACGCAGTATTTT. The chain couples TRBV11-1 to TRBJ2-3; 11 bases agree with TRBD2. Germline assignment: CDR1 SGHAT and CDR2 FQDESV (reference sequence). After removal of 5 bases from V and 0 bases from J, the junction contained 4 bases not matched to a gene. CDR3 length equals 16 residues.

V and J are TRBV19 and TRBJ1-1; tentatively, D is TRBD1 (5 bases). CDR1 is LNHDA, CDR2 SQIVND, per germline (reference sequence). The CDR3 sequence is 13 residues long. The V end was cut by 9 bases, the J end by 0 bases, with 11 bases between. The CDR3 DNA follows: TGTGCCAGCTTCAGGGAACTGAACACTGAAGCTTTCTTT. Its protein product is CASFRELNTEAFF.

This chain joins TRBV5-1 and TRBJ2-2; D is undetermined. CDR3 size: 13 residues. V dropped 2 bases and J dropped 3 bases, with 5 bases sitting between them. CDR1 SGHRS and CDR2 YFSETQ come from the germline V gene. As DNA, the CDR3 is TGCGCCAGCAGCTTCCATGACACCGGGGAGCTGTTTTTT. It yields the protein CASSFHDTGELFF.

The chain uses TRBV5-1 and TRBJ1-1, with TRBD1 as a possible D gene (6 bases). Trimming removed 3 bases at V and 0 bases at J, with 12 bases between. In germline, CDR1 is SGHRS, CDR2 YFSETQ. This CDR3 contains 15 residues. CDR3 in amino acids: CASSSGQNMNTEAFF. CDR3 in DNA: TGCGCCAGCAGCTCCGGACAGAACATGAACACTGAAGCTTTCTTT.

The chain uses TRBV5-1 and TRBJ2-5; 8 nucleotides agree with TRBD1. Germline trimming cut 2 bases from V and 7 bases from J; bases unmatched to any gene: 13. Germline V gene lookup returns CDR1 SGHRS and CDR2 YFSETQ. The CDR3 spans 16 residues. The CDR3 spells CASSLEYQGAGRTQYF. CDR3 DNA sequence: TGCGCCAGCAGCTTAGAGTACCAGGGGGCCGGAAGGACCCAGTACTTC.

V gene TRBV18 combines with J gene TRBJ1-5; D uncertain. Germline V CDR1 and CDR2: KGHSH, LQKENI. Trimming took off 2 bases at V and 9 bases at J, with 20 bases between the two ends. This CDR3 has 16 residues. This chain's CDR3 is CASSPSGQAGRVPQHF. The CDR3 nucleotides read TGTGCCAGCTCACCATCTGGGCAGGCGGGTCGTGTGCCCCAGCATTTT.

This clone occurred once. This chain links TRBV18 with TRBJ2-2; TRBD1 agrees at 8 bases. The germline V gene encodes CDR1 KGHSH and CDR2 LQKENI. This CDR3 has 18 residues. V dropped 4 bases and J dropped 1; count of bases not matched to a gene: 11. CDR3 sequence: CASSRNRQGTGNTGELFF. CDR3 DNA sequence: TGTGCCAGCTCACGGAACCGCCAGGGGACAGGGAACACCGGGGAGCTGTTTTTT.